This TCR beta chain came from a study of tumor and adjacent non-tumor tissue in lung cancer. Overall study context: Around 4.5 million productive TCRbeta reads were obtained per sample on average.

Trimming took off 0 bases at V and 2 bases at J, with 9 bases between the two ends. Germline V lookup: CDR1 DFQATT, CDR2 SNEGSKA (reference sequence). CDR3 length equals 14 residues. This sample's RNA came from whole unsorted tissue. This clonotype was counted at least ten times. No antigen is known for it. Overall study results and limits: Compared with tumor, normal lung showed significantly lower TCR diversity.

TCRbeta libraries were built with three rounds of nested PCR, modified from ARM-PCR. TCRdb re-called the multiplex PCR reads through MiXCR, storing one row per CDR3 protein. The data hold tens of thousands of distinct CDR3 sequences, with about 72% observed a single time. This sequence originates from a man between 60 and 75 years old with non-small cell lung cancer. The chain recombines TRBV20-1 with TRBJ2-3; D is ambiguous. Sequencing input: lung tumor tissue. The CDR3 sequence is CSARDATNTDTQYF. The DNA of the CDR3 is TGCAGTGCTAGAGATGCCACCAACACAGATACGCAGTATTTT.